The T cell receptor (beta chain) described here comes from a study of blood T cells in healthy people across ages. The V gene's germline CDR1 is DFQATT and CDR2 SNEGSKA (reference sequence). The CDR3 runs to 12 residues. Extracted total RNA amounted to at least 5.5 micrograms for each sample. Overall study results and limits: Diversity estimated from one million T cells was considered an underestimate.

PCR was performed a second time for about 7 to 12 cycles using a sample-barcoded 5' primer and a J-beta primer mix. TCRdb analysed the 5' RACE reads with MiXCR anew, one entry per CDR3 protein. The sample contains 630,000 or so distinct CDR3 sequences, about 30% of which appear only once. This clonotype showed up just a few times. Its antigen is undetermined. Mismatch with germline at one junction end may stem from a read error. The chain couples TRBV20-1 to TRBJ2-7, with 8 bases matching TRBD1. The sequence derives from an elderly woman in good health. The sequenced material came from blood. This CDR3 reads CSVRQGIYEQYF. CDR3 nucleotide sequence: TGCAGTGTTAGACAGGGGATCTACGAGCAGTACTTC.